This TCR beta chain emerged from a study of technical replicates of blood from a handful of donors. Generated by immunoSEQ multiplex PCR, the TCRdb table keeps only in-frame clones and is missing some. The sample has around 72,000 clones, 75% to 95% seen once; the top ten hold 0.35% to 0.45%. Trimming stripped 6 bases from V and 5 bases from J, with 6 bases between. Germline CDR1 and CDR2: SQVTM and ANQGSEA. The CDR3 spans 10 residues. The clonotype comes from a human donor in good health. Some clones in this sample may be carry-over from other donors' samples. The V call is TRBV29-1, the J call TRBJ2-3; D not resolved. The source material was T cells isolated from PBMCs. The CDR3 is CSVLRDTQYF. CDR3 bases: TGCAGCGTGCTAAGAGATACGCAGTATTTT.